The present entry profiles one T cell receptor (beta chain) with its context. As yet, its antigen is unknown. TCRdb ran MiXCR on the reads and lists one entry per CDR3 protein. The sample shows roughly 8,500 distinct CDR3 sequences, about 24% of them seen only once. The data were taken from a study of liver allograft versus peripheral blood T cells. Background on the study: What was compared were the T cell receptor repertoires in transplanted livers and those in the peripheral blood of recipients. The study's findings and limits: Intragraft T cell receptor repertoires of liver allografts were reported to differ from peripheral blood repertoires.

The CDR3 has 15 amino acids. Germline CDR1 reads MNHNS; CDR2 reads SASEGT. Trimming took 8 bases from V and 0 from J, leaving 14 bases between them. The chain couples TRBV6-1 to TRBJ2-1; TRBD1 might be the D (6 bases). This sequence was found in a human patient who had a liver transplant. Some T cells here may be from the graft donor. The CDR3 protein is CASGGGLSSYNEQFF. Here the CDR3 DNA reads TGTGCCAGCGGGGGCGGGCTTAGCTCCTACAATGAGCAGTTCTTC.